This entry lists 21 T cell receptor beta chains sequenced from one sample in a study of blood T cell repertoires in COVID-19. Generated by immunoSEQ multiplex PCR, the TCRdb table keeps only in-frame clones and is missing some. Here the sample spans some 410,000 clones, approximately 87% being singletons. The sample taken for sequencing was PBMCs or T cells enriched from blood (not recorded which). These receptors were obtained from a woman aged 25 to 39 with acute COVID-19.

The chain couples TRBV6-4 to TRBJ2-1, with 11 bases matching TRBD2. Germline values: CDR1 MRHNA, CDR2 SNTAGT. The CDR3 is 15 residues long. The V and J ends lost 4 bases and 3 bases, in that order; junction bases with no gene match: 2. The CDR3 DNA is TGTGCCAGCAGTGTTCTAGCGGGGGGCTACAATGAGCAGTTCTTC. Amino acids: CASSVLAGGYNEQFF.

This clone was picked up one time. The gene calls are TRBV6-5 and TRBJ1-1; 7 bases align to TRBD1. Per the germline V gene, CDR1 is MNHEY and CDR2 is SVGAGI. The V gene end was trimmed by 2 bases and the J gene end by 5 bases; junction bases not matched to a gene: 5. This CDR3 region has 14 residues. CDR3 coding DNA: TGTGCCAGCAGTTACCCACCAGGGGGGACTGAAGCTTTCTTT. Its translation is CASSYPPGGTEAFF.

The chain uses TRBV12-3 or TRBV12-4 and TRBJ1-6, with D maybe TRBD1 (5 bases). The V end was cut by 3 bases, the J end by 11 bases, with 11 bases between. This CDR3 region has 13 residues. CDR3 DNA sequence: TGTGCCAGCAGTTTTTTAGGGGTGGCACCCCTCCACTTT. Its translation: CASSFLGVAPLHF.

Worth noting for this clone: A read error may account for a junction end that differs from germline. V gene TRBV28 combines with J gene TRBJ1-1, with D possibly being TRBD1 (6 bases). CDR3 length equals 13 residues. Per germline, CDR1 MDHEN and CDR2 SYDVKM. The CDR3 DNA sequence: TGTGCCAGCAGTTCTACAGGGAACCCTGAAGCTTTCTTT. Translating it yields CASSSTGNPEAFF.

The rearrangement uses TRBV6-5 and TRBJ2-1; maybe TRBD1 (6 bases). CDR3 length equals 12 residues. The V end was cut by 6 bases, the J end by 4 bases, with 7 bases between. The V gene's germline CDR1 is MNHEY and CDR2 SVGAGI. For the CDR3, the DNA is TGTGCCAGCAGGGGGGCGTACAATGAGCAGTTCTTC. This translates into CASRGAYNEQFF.

This sequence joins TRBV2 and TRBJ1-1; D might be TRBD1 (5 bases). CDR1 SNHLY and CDR2 FYNNEI come from the germline V gene. The CDR3 runs to 14 residues. The V and J ends lost 3 bases and 6 bases respectively, with 14 bases between them. CDR3 protein: CASSDSGGDAEAFF. CDR3 sequence (DNA): TGTGCCAGCAGTGATTCGGGGGGGGACGCTGAAGCTTTCTTT.

This clone was recorded only once. V usage is TRBV5-1 and J usage is TRBJ2-1, with 11 bases identical to TRBD2. The CDR3 spans 15 residues. Germline CDR1 and CDR2: SGHRS and YFSETQ. V gave up 2 bases and J gave up 9 bases; unmatched junction bases: 7. CDR3 sequence: CASSFLAGGFGEQFF. DNA of the CDR3: TGCGCCAGCAGCTTCCTAGCGGGGGGTTTCGGTGAGCAGTTCTTC.

This rearrangement joins TRBV30 to TRBJ1-1, with 7 nucleotides matching TRBD1. V lost 4 bases and J lost 4; bases outside the gene matches: 9. This CDR3 comprises 14 residues. The germline V gene encodes CDR1 GTSNPN and CDR2 SVGIG (reference sequence). The CDR3 here is CAWKQGNYPTEAFF. DNA of the CDR3: TGTGCCTGGAAACAGGGGAATTATCCCACTGAAGCTTTCTTT.

V and J are TRBV4-1 and TRBJ2-5; D remains ambiguous. The V gene lost 4 bases and the J gene lost 2 bases, with 11 bases spanning the gap. The CDR3 runs to 14 residues. Germline CDR1 is MGHRA and CDR2 is YSYEKL. The chain's CDR3 is CASSPVLVQETQYF. The CDR3 nucleotides are TGCGCCAGCAGCCCGGTACTTGTACAAGAGACCCAGTACTTC.

This rearrangement joins TRBV6-2 or TRBV6-3 to TRBJ2-1, with D perhaps TRBD1 (5 bases). This CDR3 is 16 amino acids long. V gave up 2 bases and J gave up 4 bases, with 15 bases separating them. Germline lookup yields CDR1 MNHEY and CDR2 SVGEGT. The CDR3 DNA is TGTGCCAGCAGTTACCGGCCGGACAAAGAGTACAATGAGCAGTTCTTC. Its translation is CASSYRPDKEYNEQFF.

This chain joins TRBV5-1 and TRBJ1-2, with TRBD1 matching 7 bases. From germline, CDR1 is SGHRS and CDR2 YFSETQ. This CDR3 spans 13 amino acids. V was clipped by 2 bases and J by 8 bases; unmatched bases: 6. The CDR3 DNA reads TGCGCCAGCAGCTTACAACAGGGGCGAGGCTACACCTTC. Its protein product is CASSLQQGRGYTF.

The rearrangement uses TRBV19 and TRBJ1-2; 8 bases are shared with TRBD1. This CDR3 is 15 amino acids long. With 7 bases clipped from V and 6 bases from J, the junction kept 13 bases outside the gene matches. The germline CDR1 and CDR2 sequences are LNHDA and SQIVND (reference sequence). CDR3 nucleotides: TGTGCCAGTACCTCCAGGACAGGGCAGTTTCATGGCTACACCTTC. This codes for CASTSRTGQFHGYTF.

The V gene is TRBV7-3, the J gene TRBJ1-2; 10 bases align to TRBD1. V shed 3 bases, J shed 6 bases, and the junction held 1 base outside the gene matches. CDR3 length: 13 amino acids. The V gene's germline CDR1 is SGHTA and CDR2 FQGTGA. CDR3: CASSFGTGDGYTF. The DNA for the CDR3 is TGTGCCAGCAGCTTTGGGACAGGGGATGGCTACACCTTC.

This sequence joins TRBV2 and TRBJ2-1; 12 positions agree with TRBD2. The V gene end was trimmed by 2 bases and the J gene end by 7 bases; junction bases not matched to a gene: 9. The CDR3 sequence is 17 residues long. Germline V gives CDR1 SNHLY, CDR2 FYNNEI. The chain's CDR3 is CASSEPLAGGSRNEQFF. In DNA form, the CDR3 reads TGTGCCAGCAGTGAACCTCTAGCGGGGGGGTCGCGGAATGAGCAGTTCTTC. The complete variable domain, with remaining parts taken from reference TRBV2 and TRBJ2-1, reads EPEVTQTPSHQVTQMGQEVILRCVPISNHLYFYWYRQILGQKVEFLVSFYNNEISEKSEIFDDQFSVERPDGSNFTLKIRSTKLEDSAMYFCASSEPLAGGSRNEQFFGPGTRLTVL.

The V gene is TRBV19, the J gene TRBJ1-4; 11 nucleotides align to TRBD1. This CDR3 spans 15 amino acids. Germline CDR1 reads LNHDA; CDR2 reads SQIVND (reference sequence). The J segment lost 8 bases and the V segment lost 5 bases, leaving 7 bases of the junction unmatched. In nucleotides, the CDR3 is TGTGCCAGTAGTGGGTGGACAGGGGGCGTCGAAAAACTGTTTTTT. Its protein product is CASSGWTGGVEKLFF.

CDR3 sequence reads: CASSLRQGTNEKLFF. The CDR3 coding sequence is TGTGCCAGCAGTTTACGACAGGGCACTAATGAAAAACTGTTTTTT. The J gene is TRBJ1-4, the V gene TRBV28; 7 bases are a match to TRBD1. CDR1 is MDHEN and CDR2 is SYDVKM in the germline V gene. V lost 2 bases, J lost 2 bases, and 2 bases stayed unmatched. The CDR3 spans 15 residues.

V gene TRBV30 combines with J gene TRBJ1-4; D is uncertain. The germline V and J ends were trimmed by 2 bases and 0 bases, with 7 bases remaining between them. The CDR3 consists of 14 residues. CDR1 GTSNPN and CDR2 SVGIG come from the germline V gene (reference sequence). The CDR3 sequence is CAWSRSPTNEKLFF. The CDR3 DNA reads as TGTGCCTGGAGTCGGTCACCAACTAATGAAAAACTGTTTTTT.

This chain joins TRBV6-5 and TRBJ1-1; no clear D gene. The CDR3 runs to 14 residues. Germline values: CDR1 MNHEY, CDR2 SVGAGI. V was pared by 6 bases and J by 1 base, with 12 bases between. This CDR3 reads CASRVSRGNTEAFF. CDR3 DNA sequence: TGTGCCAGCAGAGTATCAAGAGGGAACACTGAAGCTTTCTTT.

The genes are TRBV10-3 and TRBJ2-7; D unclear. V was shortened by 2 bases and J by 7 bases, with 12 bases between the two germline ends. This CDR3 has 13 residues. CDR1 is ENHRY, CDR2 SYGVKD, per germline. The CDR3 coding sequence is TGTGCCATCAGTGAGAAAGGCGTCGGGGAGCAGTACTTC. As protein: CAISEKGVGEQYF.

The chain recombines TRBV6-5 with TRBJ1-6; TRBD1 matches at 7 bases. CDR3 length equals 15 residues. V shed 1 base and J 10 bases; nucleotides not matched to a gene: 7. Germline assignment: CDR1 MNHEY and CDR2 SVGAGI. This CDR3 reads CASSYYDRVDSPLHF. The DNA of the CDR3 is TGTGCCAGCAGTTACTACGACAGGGTGGACTCACCCCTCCACTTT.

CDR3 in DNA: TGTGCCTGGAGTGTAGCCCCGTCAAAAACAGGGGGCCCCAATCAGCCCCAGCATTTT. Translating it yields CAWSVAPSKTGGPNQPQHF. V and J are TRBV30 and TRBJ1-5; TRBD1 aligns across 9 bases. Looked up from germline, CDR1 is GTSNPN and CDR2 is SVGIG (reference sequence). Trimming removed 0 bases from V and 3 bases from J; junction bases left unmatched: 15. The CDR3 covers 19 residues.